The present T cell receptor beta chain was sequenced within a study of shared clonotypes between healthy human individuals. CD4+ cell separation produced CD45RA+ naive and CD45RA-negative memory subsets. Only in-frame clones appear in the TCRdb table, and some are missing; sequencing was by immunoSEQ multiplex PCR. The sample gives roughly 1,100,000 clones, about three quarters of which show up once; less than 1.5% is in the top ten. Looked up from germline, CDR1 is MNHEY and CDR2 is SVGAGI. The trim removed 0 bases at V and 2 bases at J, leaving 1 base unmatched. This CDR3 is built from 14 residues.

Sequencing was performed on memory CD4+ T cells sorted from blood. Subset indicated: CD45RA-negative fraction. The V call is TRBV6-5, the J call TRBJ2-7, with TRBD1 matching over 7 bases. The receptor was isolated from a man between 18 and 29 years old in good health. The CDR3 region has the DNA TGTGCCAGCAGTTACTCAACAGGGGCCTACGAGCAGTACTTC. Translating gives CASSYSTGAYEQYF.